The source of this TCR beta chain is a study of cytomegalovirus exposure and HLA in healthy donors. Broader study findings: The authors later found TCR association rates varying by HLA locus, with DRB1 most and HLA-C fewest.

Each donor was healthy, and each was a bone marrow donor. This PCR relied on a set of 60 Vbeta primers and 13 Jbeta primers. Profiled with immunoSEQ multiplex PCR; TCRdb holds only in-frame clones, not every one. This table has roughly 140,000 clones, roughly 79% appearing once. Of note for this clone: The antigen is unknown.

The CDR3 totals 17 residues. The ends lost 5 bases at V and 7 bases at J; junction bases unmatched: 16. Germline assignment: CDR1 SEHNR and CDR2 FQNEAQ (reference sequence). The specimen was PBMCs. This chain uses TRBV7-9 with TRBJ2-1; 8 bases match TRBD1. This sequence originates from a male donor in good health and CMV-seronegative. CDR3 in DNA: TGTGCCAGCAGCACCGGACAGGGTACGGGACTGAGGAATGAGCAGTTCTTC. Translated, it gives CASSTGQGTGLRNEQFF.